This is a list of T cell receptor beta chains from one sample in a study of cytomegalovirus exposure and HLA in healthy donors. Sequencing used immunoSEQ multiplex PCR; TCRdb keeps in-frame clones, though not all of them. This table has 220,000 or so clones, approximately 80% appearing once. Sequences were obtained from PBMCs. Every receptor here comes from a male donor in good health and CMV-seronegative. The CDR3 runs from the conserved cysteine through the conserved F or W. The D gene is left open where the match is weak. Clone size appears in some rows only: once, few, many, or a class for an expanded clone.

clone size	J gene	V gene	D gene	CDR3 DNA	CDR3 protein
few	TRBJ1-4	TRBV14	-	TGTGCCAGCAGTCCCAGGGCAACTAATGAAAAACTGTTTTTT	CASSPRATNEKLFF
-	TRBJ1-5	TRBV29-1	-	TGCAGCGCAAGCCCGGGGAGAGGCCAGCCCCAGCATTTT	CSASPGRGQPQHF
-	TRBJ2-5	TRBV11-1	-	TGTGCCAGCAGCTTAAGCGTCCGGGAGACCCAGTACTTC	CASSLSVRETQYF
-	TRBJ2-1	TRBV10-3	TRBD1	TGTGCCATCAGGAACGGACAGGGGAGGGATGAGCAGTTCTTC	CAIRNGQGRDEQFF
-	TRBJ2-7	TRBV5-8	-	TGTGCCAGCAGCTTGGAAGGAGGCTACGAGCAGTACTTC	CASSLEGGYEQYF
-	TRBJ2-7	TRBV13	-	TGTGCCAGCAGCCGAAGGGGGTACACCTACGAGCAGTACTTC	CASSRRGYTYEQYF
few	TRBJ2-7	TRBV4-1	-	TGCGCCAGCAGCCAAGGTACTAGGATCTACGAGCAGTACTTC	CASSQGTRIYEQYF
-	TRBJ2-2	TRBV10-3	-	TGTGCCATCAGTGTCGGGGTTTCGAACACCGGGGAGCTGTTTTTT	CAISVGVSNTGELFF
-	TRBJ2-1	TRBV27	-	TGTGCCAGCTTAGGGAGCCCCTACAATGAGCAGTTCTTC	CASLGSPYNEQFF
-	TRBJ2-1	TRBV27	TRBD2	TGTGCCAGCAGTTTAGTCCCGAGCGGGAGTCCCTACAATGAGCAGTTCTTC	CASSLVPSGSPYNEQFF
-	TRBJ2-1	TRBV7-8	-	TGTGCCAGCATCGAGTCGCGGGCCCGATACAATGAGCAGTTCTTC	CASIESRARYNEQFF
-	TRBJ2-7	TRBV7-3	-	TGTGCCAGCAGCACACAGGGAGTCGGCGAGCAGTACTTC	CASSTQGVGEQYF
-	TRBJ2-1	TRBV12-5	-	TGTGCTAGTGGGACAGACAATGAGCAGTTCTTC	CASGTDNEQFF
once	TRBJ1-1	TRBV9	TRBD1	TGTGCCAGCAGCATCTCCGGGACAGACAACACTGAAGCTTTCTTT	CASSISGTDNTEAFF
-	TRBJ2-7	TRBV5-1	-	TGCGCCAGCAGCTTGGGAGCCAGGGCCTACGAGCAGTACTTC	CASSLGARAYEQYF
-	TRBJ2-7	TRBV28	TRBD2	TGTGCCAGCAGCCTACCCAGCGGGAGGAACGTTAACGAGCAGTACTTC	CASSLPSGRNVNEQYF
-	TRBJ2-2	TRBV7-3	TRBD2	TGTGCCAGCAGCTCCGGGACTAGCGGGAGCCCCGGGGAGCTGTTTTTT	CASSSGTSGSPGELFF
-	TRBJ2-6	TRBV5-1	-	TGCGCCAGCAGCTTTCTAGTAGGAGGCTTCTCTGGGGCCAACGTCCTGACTTTC	CASSFLVGGFSGANVLTF
-	TRBJ1-1	TRBV27	TRBD1	TGTGCCAGCAGTTTAGGGTCCGGGACAGGGGAAGAAGCTTTCTTT	CASSLGSGTGEEAFF
-	TRBJ1-3	TRBV4-1	-	TGCGCCAGCAGCCAAGTTGGCGGGGGGTCTGGAAACACCATATATTTT	CASSQVGGGSGNTIYF